The 13 T cell receptor beta chains listed next were all sequenced from one sample in a study of blood T cells in healthy people across ages. With a J-beta primer mix and a sample-barcoded 5' primer, a second PCR ran roughly 7 to 11 cycles. TCRdb called the 5' RACE reads again in MiXCR, with one record for every CDR3 protein. Found here are 1.4 million or so distinct CDR3 sequences, 42% of them singletons; the top ten hold more than 4%. The sample taken for sequencing was blood. These receptors were obtained from a woman in her late teens or twenties in good health.

CDR3 sequence reads: CSVEGDSSYEQYF. The CDR3 DNA reads TGCAGCGTTGAAGGGGACAGCTCCTACGAGCAGTACTTC. The V call is TRBV29-1, the J call TRBJ2-7; 7 bases are shared with TRBD1. This CDR3 is built from 13 residues. The germline V gene encodes CDR1 SQVTM and CDR2 ANQGSEA. The V gene end was trimmed by 1 base and the J gene end by 0 bases; junction bases not matched to a gene: 0.

This clonotype was found a few times. The V gene is TRBV6-5, the J gene TRBJ1-2, with D possibly TRBD1 on 6 matching bases. The CDR3 is 15 amino acids. Germline assignment: CDR1 MNHEY and CDR2 SVGAGI. Between the trimmed V and J ends, which lost 3 bases and 0 bases, there was a span of 11 bases. The CDR3 is CASSYWDNSNYGYTF. CDR3 sequence (DNA): TGTGCCAGCAGTTATTGGGACAACTCTAACTATGGCTACACCTTC.

This clonotype was detected many times. This rearrangement joins TRBV20-1 to TRBJ2-7; TRBD1 matches 9 bases. V shed 2 bases, J shed 3 bases, and the junction held 8 bases outside the gene matches. The CDR3 has 15 amino acids. From germline, CDR1 is DFQATT and CDR2 SNEGSKA (reference sequence). The CDR3 DNA follows: TGCAGTGCTAGAAGGGGAGACAGGGGGTACTACGAGCAGTACTTC. It encodes CSARRGDRGYYEQYF.

This rearrangement joins TRBV20-1 to TRBJ2-3, with a tentative D call TRBD1 (7 bases). This CDR3 has 14 residues. V dropped 5 bases and J dropped 2 bases, with 14 bases sitting between them. Germline assignment: CDR1 DFQATT and CDR2 SNEGSKA (reference sequence). The CDR3 protein is CSAPRQGLTDTQYF. The CDR3 nucleotides are TGCAGTGCTCCAAGACAGGGACTCACAGATACGCAGTATTTT.

Only a few counts were recorded for this clonotype. This rearrangement joins TRBV29-1 to TRBJ1-4, with D unresolved. Trimming took off 7 bases at V and 1 base at J, with 13 bases between the two ends. The germline CDR1 and CDR2 sequences are SQVTM and ANQGSEA. CDR3 size: 14 residues. CDR3 protein: CSARPVGTNEKLFF. The CDR3, as DNA: TGCAGCGCCCGTCCTGTAGGAACTAATGAAAAACTGTTTTTT.

The chain is built from TRBV4-1 and TRBJ1-2; D unclear. V lost 4 bases to trimming and J lost 4 bases, with 10 bases between them. Germline CDR1 and CDR2: MGHRA and YSYEKL. The CDR3 is 13 amino acids. For the CDR3, the DNA is TGCGCCAGCAGCCCCTTGGGAGTCTATGGCTACACCTTC. Its protein product is CASSPLGVYGYTF.

The CDR3 reads CASSELASHYEQYF. The CDR3 nucleotides read TGTGCCAGCAGTGAACTAGCGTCCCACTACGAGCAGTACTTC. This rearrangement joins TRBV28 to TRBJ2-7, with 7 bases aligning to TRBD2. V dropped 5 bases and J dropped 3; count of bases not matched to a gene: 7. The CDR3 runs 14 residues. CDR1 is MDHEN, CDR2 SYDVKM, per germline.

In its sample, this clonotype was seen a few times. V is TRBV27 and J is TRBJ1-2; possible D gene TRBD1, 5 bases. The ends were cut back, 6 bases at V and 2 bases at J, with 10 bases in the middle. The CDR3 is 13 amino acids. The germline CDR1 and CDR2 sequences are MNHEY and SMNVEV (reference sequence). CDR3 residues: CASRQSGNYGYTF. The CDR3 DNA sequence: TGTGCCAGCAGGCAGTCAGGGAACTATGGCTACACCTTC.

The CDR3 DNA reads as TGTGCCAGCAGCGTAGCTGACGGGGGAGGTGCTGGAGATACGCAGTATTTT. As protein: CASSVADGGGAGDTQYF. J is TRBJ2-3 and V is TRBV9; D possibly corresponds to TRBD2 (6 bases). The CDR3 has 17 amino acids. The ends were cut back, 0 bases at V and 5 bases at J, with 19 bases in the middle. Germline V gene data show CDR1 as SGDLS and CDR2 as YYNGEE.

Concerning this clonotype: Mismatch with germline at one junction end may stem from a read error. The chain is built from TRBV3-1 and TRBJ2-2; D is perhaps TRBD1 (6 bases). The CDR3 covers 16 residues. Germline lookup yields CDR1 LGHDT and CDR2 YNNKEL (reference sequence). CDR3 amino acids: CASSHFTGRGTGELFF. DNA for the CDR3: TGCGCCAGCAGCCACTTTACAGGGCGAGGCACCGGGGAGCTGTTTTTT.

The chain recombines TRBV10-3 with TRBJ2-7; 7 bases are shared with TRBD2. Germline CDR1 reads ENHRY; CDR2 reads SYGVKD. Losses at the gene ends were 0 bases for V and 3 bases for J; bases not matched to a gene: 2. This CDR3 region has 14 residues. CDR3 coding DNA: TGTGCCATCAGTGAGTCGGGGGGGTACTACGAGCAGTACTTC. Translated, it gives CAISESGGYYEQYF.

The V call is TRBV9, the J call TRBJ2-1; 9 positions agree with TRBD2. Per germline, CDR1 SGDLS and CDR2 YYNGEE. V lost 0 bases, J lost 12 bases, and 10 bases stayed unmatched. The CDR3 is 15 amino acids. CDR3 coding DNA: TGTGCCAGCAGCGTAGCTGGCGGGGGGGCCATTGGGCAGTTCTTC. Translation: CASSVAGGGAIGQFF.

This clonotype was seen a handful of times. The V gene is TRBV11-2, the J gene TRBJ2-1; unclear D gene. Trimming removed 0 bases at V and 10 bases at J, with 7 bases between. Germline values: CDR1 SGHAT, CDR2 FQNNGV. The CDR3 covers 12 residues. CDR3 nucleotide sequence: TGTGCCAGCAGCTTAGAGAGAACCGAGCAGTTCTTC. It yields the protein CASSLERTEQFF.